The 18 T cell receptor beta chains given below trace back to one sample, sequenced in a study of response to subunit inactivated influenza vaccine. TCRdb passed the RT-PCR reads through MiXCR, listing each CDR3 protein once. The table records hundreds of thousands of distinct CDR3 sequences, 11% to 15% of them present only once. Sequencing used PBMCs from blood, obtained 14 to 15 days before vaccination. These receptors all stem from a man aged 50 to 60 who received an inactivated influenza vaccine.

The rearrangement links TRBV4-3 to TRBJ1-1, with D possibly being TRBD1 (6 bases). CDR1 is LGHNA, CDR2 YSLEER, per germline. The CDR3 is 16 amino acids. Trimming took off 5 bases at V and 4 bases at J, with 20 bases between the two ends. Written as DNA, the CDR3 is TGCGCCAGCAGCGACGTTTATGTGAAGGGGGGCACTGAAGCTTTCTTT. Translation: CASSDVYVKGGTEAFF.

V usage is TRBV14 and J usage is TRBJ2-3; weak D call: TRBD2 (6 bases). Germline CDR1 reads SGHDN; CDR2 reads FVKESK. This CDR3 spans 15 amino acids. Trimming stripped 0 bases from V and 6 bases from J, with 13 bases between. The CDR3 reads CASSQDWLALDTQYF. The DNA of the CDR3 is TGTGCCAGCAGCCAAGATTGGCTAGCGCTTGATACGCAGTATTTT. The complete variable domain, with remaining parts taken from reference TRBV14 and TRBJ2-3, reads EAGVTQFPSHSVIEKGQTVTLRCDPISGHDNLYWYRRVMGKEIKFLLHFVKESKQDESGMPNNRFLAERTGGTYSTLKVQPAELEDSGVYFCASSQDWLALDTQYFGPGTRLTVL.

The J gene is TRBJ1-5, the V gene TRBV20-1; D is undetermined. The V gene lost 0 bases and the J gene lost 3 bases, with 12 bases spanning the gap. Germline values: CDR1 DFQATT, CDR2 SNEGSKA (reference sequence). This CDR3 contains 15 residues. CDR3 DNA sequence: TGCAGTGCTAGAGATGGCGGACTGATCAATCAGCCCCAGCATTTT. It encodes CSARDGGLINQPQHF.

The chain has TRBV29-1 and TRBJ2-5; the D gene is possibly TRBD2 (6 bases). Per the germline V gene, CDR1 is SQVTM and CDR2 is ANQGSEA. The CDR3 totals 13 residues. The germline V and J ends were trimmed by 4 bases and 2 bases, with 11 bases remaining between them. The DNA of the CDR3 is TGCAGCGTTGCCGGGAGCTATCAAGAGACCCAGTACTTC. Residues: CSVAGSYQETQYF.

This clonotype was seen more than once but under ten times. J is TRBJ1-1 and V is TRBV20-1; weak D call: TRBD1 (6 bases). The CDR3 has 14 residues. Germline-derived CDR1 and CDR2 are DFQATT and SNEGSKA (reference sequence). Trimming left V 3 bases short and J 4 bases short, with 15 bases between. CDR3 in amino acids: CSASSGGGGTEAFF. CDR3 nucleotide sequence: TGCAGTGCTAGTTCGGGGGGCGGCGGCACTGAAGCTTTCTTT.

The CDR3 DNA follows: TGTGCCAGCAGTTGGACAGGGGGCACGGCTGAAGCTTTCTTT. Its translation: CASSWTGGTAEAFF. This chain connects TRBV27 to TRBJ1-1, with 11 positions matching TRBD1. Trimming cost V 4 bases and J 6 bases; bases outside gene matches: 4. Per germline, CDR1 MNHEY and CDR2 SMNVEV (reference sequence). CDR3 length: 14 amino acids.

The genes are TRBV7-6 and TRBJ2-5; 12 positions agree with TRBD1. The CDR3 is 19 residues long. The V segment lost 4 bases and the J segment 4 bases; nucleotides outside the gene matches: 16. CDR1 and CDR2 from the germline V gene are SGHVS and FNYEAQ. The CDR3 protein is CASSWRSNPGQGARETQYF. The CDR3 DNA sequence: TGTGCCAGCAGCTGGAGATCCAACCCGGGACAGGGGGCTCGAGAGACCCAGTACTTC.

This chain connects TRBV6-5 to TRBJ2-3; tentative D call: TRBD1 (7 bases). Trimming removed 6 bases from V and 5 bases from J, with 12 bases in between. This CDR3 region has 13 residues. Germline V lookup: CDR1 MNHEY, CDR2 SVGAGI. This CDR3 is CASRYRGGDTQYF. CDR3 nucleotide sequence: TGTGCCAGCAGATACAGGGGAGGAGATACGCAGTATTTT.

This clonotype was detected ten times or more. The chain links TRBV7-2 to TRBJ2-6; D may be TRBD1 (5 bases). The CDR3 has 16 amino acids. V was pared by 3 bases and J by 0 bases, with 9 bases between. The germline V gene encodes CDR1 SGHTA and CDR2 FQGNSA. The CDR3 protein is CASSFQGHSGANVLTF. As DNA, the CDR3 is TGTGCCAGCAGCTTTCAGGGCCACTCTGGGGCCAACGTCCTGACTTTC.

The chain is built from TRBV28 and TRBJ1-5, with 9 bases fitting TRBD1. The CDR3 has 18 residues. CDR1 is MDHEN and CDR2 is SYDVKM in the germline V gene. Germline trimming cut 2 bases from V and 0 bases from J; bases unmatched to any gene: 8. The CDR3 spells CASSLVRQGGNSNQPQHF. The CDR3 DNA is TGTGCCAGCAGTTTAGTTAGACAGGGGGGAAATAGCAATCAGCCCCAGCATTTT.

The J gene is TRBJ2-1, the V gene TRBV30; 7 positions match TRBD2. V shed 2 bases, J shed 4 bases, and the junction held 2 bases outside the gene matches. The CDR3 spans 13 residues. Looked up from germline, CDR1 is GTSNPN and CDR2 is SVGIG (reference sequence). CDR3 region: CAWSFSGYNEQFF. The CDR3 DNA follows: TGTGCCTGGAGTTTTAGCGGGTACAATGAGCAGTTCTTC.

V gene TRBV2 combines with J gene TRBJ2-2; 10 bases match TRBD2. The junction had 7 bases not matched to a gene; V was cut back by 6 bases and J by 3 bases. Germline loops: CDR1 SNHLY, CDR2 FYNNEI. The CDR3 extends over 16 amino acids. In DNA, the CDR3 is TGTGCCAGCAGCTCAAGCGGGGGGGCGTACACCGGGGAGCTGTTTTTT. Translated, it gives CASSSSGGAYTGELFF.

A note on this clonotype: Germline is not matched at one junction end, which may reflect a read error. This chain joins TRBV7-8 and TRBJ1-4, with a weak D call TRBD1 (5 bases). Germline CDR1 and CDR2: SGHVS and FQNEAQ. This CDR3 is 17 amino acids long. The CDR3 is CASSLLWGDSLGEKLSF. The CDR3 DNA follows: TGTGCCAGCAGCCTCCTATGGGGCGACAGCTTGGGTGAAAAACTGTCTTTT.

This clonotype has only a few counts. The V call is TRBV6-5, the J call TRBJ1-2; possibly TRBD1 for D (5 bases). The V gene's germline CDR1 is MNHEY and CDR2 SVGAGI. Trimming shortened V by 6 bases and J by 2 bases, and 16 bases separated the two germline ends. The CDR3 contains 15 residues. CDR3 amino acids: CASRSSGTGNYGYTF. CDR3 sequence (DNA): TGTGCCAGCAGGTCCTCCGGGACGGGAAACTATGGCTACACCTTC.

This clonotype was observed a handful of times. This rearrangement joins TRBV4-2 to TRBJ1-5; tentative D call: TRBD1 (5 bases). CDR1 is LGHNA, CDR2 YNFKEQ, per germline. There are 13 residues in the CDR3. Between the trimmed V and J ends, which lost 2 bases and 6 bases, there was a span of 8 bases. The CDR3 sequence is CASSQNRGQPQHF. CDR3 in DNA: TGTGCCAGCAGCCAAAATAGGGGTCAGCCCCAGCATTTT.

In its sample, this clonotype was seen many times. DNA of the CDR3: TGCAGTGCTAGGTCGGCCTACGAGCAGTACTTC. This encodes CSARSAYEQYF. The chain employs TRBV20-1 and TRBJ2-7, with D unclear. V gave up 3 bases and J gave up 2 bases, with 5 bases separating them. CDR1 and CDR2 (germline): DFQATT, SNEGSKA (reference sequence). This CDR3 region has 11 residues.

This chain links TRBV9 with TRBJ2-2; a possible D gene is TRBD1 (5 bases). The CDR3 has 14 residues. The germline CDR1 and CDR2 sequences are SGDLS and YYNGEE. V dropped 0 bases and J dropped 6 bases, with 9 bases sitting between them. CDR3 residues: CASSVEQGSGELFF. Here the CDR3 DNA reads TGTGCCAGCAGCGTAGAGCAGGGATCCGGGGAGCTGTTTTTT.

This clonotype was picked up a small number of times. The chain recombines TRBV29-1 with TRBJ2-1; 9 bases line up with TRBD1. CDR3 length: 13 amino acids. V lost 7 bases and J lost 7; bases outside the gene matches: 8. Germline V lookup: CDR1 SQVTM, CDR2 ANQGSEA. CDR3 DNA sequence: TGCAGCGCGGGACAGGGATTGCAAAATGAGCAGTTCTTC. Protein product: CSAGQGLQNEQFF.